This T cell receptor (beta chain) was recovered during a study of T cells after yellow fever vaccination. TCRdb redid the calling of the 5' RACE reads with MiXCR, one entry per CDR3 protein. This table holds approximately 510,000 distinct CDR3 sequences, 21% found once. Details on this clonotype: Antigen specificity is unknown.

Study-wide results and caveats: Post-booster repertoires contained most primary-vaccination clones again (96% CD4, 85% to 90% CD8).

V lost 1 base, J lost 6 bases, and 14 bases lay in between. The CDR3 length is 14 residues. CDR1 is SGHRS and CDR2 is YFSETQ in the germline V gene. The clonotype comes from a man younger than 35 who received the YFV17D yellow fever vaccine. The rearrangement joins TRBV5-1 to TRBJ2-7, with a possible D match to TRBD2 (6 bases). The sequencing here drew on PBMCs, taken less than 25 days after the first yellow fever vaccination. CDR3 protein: CASSLTGMGGEQYF. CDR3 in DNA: TGCGCCAGCAGCTTGACAGGAATGGGGGGCGAGCAGTACTTC.